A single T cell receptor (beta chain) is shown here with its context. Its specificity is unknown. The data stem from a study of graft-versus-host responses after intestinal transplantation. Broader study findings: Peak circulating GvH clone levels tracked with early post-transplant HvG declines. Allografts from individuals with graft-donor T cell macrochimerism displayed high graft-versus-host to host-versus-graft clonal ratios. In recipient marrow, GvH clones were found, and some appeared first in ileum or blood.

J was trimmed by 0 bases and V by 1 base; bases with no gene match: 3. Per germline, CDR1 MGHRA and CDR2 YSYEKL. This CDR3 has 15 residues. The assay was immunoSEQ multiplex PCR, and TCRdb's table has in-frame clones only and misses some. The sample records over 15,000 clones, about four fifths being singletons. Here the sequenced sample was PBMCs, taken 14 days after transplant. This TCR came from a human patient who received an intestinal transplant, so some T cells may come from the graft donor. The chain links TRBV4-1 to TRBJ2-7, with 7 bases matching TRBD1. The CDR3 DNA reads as TGCGCCAGCAGCCAAGGCTCAGGGGGCTCCTACGAGCAGTACTTC. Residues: CASSQGSGGSYEQYF.